The 17 T cell receptor beta chains in this list originate from one sample, sequenced in a study of T cell changes during pregnancy in multiple sclerosis. The method was immunoSEQ multiplex PCR; TCRdb's version includes in-frame clones alone and lacks a portion of them. Of roughly 80,000 clones in the sample, roughly 94% were seen once. The input for sequencing was peripheral blood, taken before pregnancy. These receptors all stem from a female donor with multiple sclerosis, enrolled in a pregnancy study.

With respect to this clone: The junction does not match germline at one end; this may be a read error. The chain links TRBV5-6 to TRBJ2-7, with D maybe TRBD1 (6 bases). There are 11 residues in the CDR3. Germline V CDR1 and CDR2: SGHDT, YYEEEE. CDR3 DNA sequence: TGTGCCAGCAGCTTGGGACAGGTCCCATCGTTC. Amino acid sequence: CASSLGQVPSF.

The DNA of the CDR3 is TGTGCCAGCATCGTCGGTAGCGGGAGTCTCGAGCAGTACTTC. Encoded protein: CASIVGSGSLEQYF. The V and J genes are TRBV2 and TRBJ2-7; 9 nucleotides match TRBD2. Germline CDR1 and CDR2: SNHLY and FYNNEI. There are 14 residues in the CDR3. J was trimmed by 6 bases and V by 7 bases; bases with no gene match: 10.

The chain joins TRBV5-6 to TRBJ1-2; TRBD1 might be the D (5 bases). The germline V gene has CDR1 SGHDT and CDR2 YYEEEE. This CDR3 has 13 residues. The V and J ends lost 1 base and 4 bases respectively, with 8 bases between them. The CDR3 sequence: CASSLRGVYGYTF. The CDR3 coding sequence is TGTGCCAGCAGCTTGCGGGGGGTCTATGGCTACACCTTC.

This clone appeared a single time. This chain uses TRBV9 with TRBJ1-4, with 8 bases aligning to TRBD1. The CDR3 runs 17 residues. Germline loops: CDR1 SGDLS, CDR2 YYNGEE. The V gene end was trimmed by 0 bases and the J gene end by 7 bases; junction bases not matched to a gene: 11. The CDR3 coding sequence is TGTGCCAGCAGCGTAGACCCCCCAGGGGGCGTAAGTGAAAAACTGTTTTTT. Its translation: CASSVDPPGGVSEKLFF.

This clone was picked up one time. This sequence joins TRBV29-1 and TRBJ2-7; 7 bases fit TRBD2. The CDR3 runs 15 residues. Germline values: CDR1 SQVTM, CDR2 ANQGSEA. The V segment lost 3 bases and the J segment 2 bases; nucleotides outside the gene matches: 10. CDR3 in DNA: TGCAGCGTTGAGGATCAGAGCGGGGCCCCCTACGAGCAGTACTTC. This encodes CSVEDQSGAPYEQYF.

The chain uses TRBV25-1 and TRBJ2-7; 8 bases map to TRBD2. After removal of 3 bases from V and 6 bases from J, the junction contained 7 bases not matched to a gene. CDR1 is MGHDK, CDR2 SYGVNS, per germline. CDR3 length equals 14 residues. The CDR3 bases are TGTGCCAGCAGTGAGGGGCGGGAGGTTAGCGAGCAGTACTTC. Amino acids: CASSEGREVSEQYF.

This chain connects TRBV29-1 to TRBJ2-5; 7 bases map to TRBD1. The CDR3 sequence is 13 residues long. Trimming cost V 3 bases and J 9 bases; bases outside gene matches: 10. Germline CDR1 is SQVTM and CDR2 is ANQGSEA. CDR3 residues: CSVEHTGAQAQYF. DNA for the CDR3: TGCAGCGTTGAGCACACAGGGGCCCAGGCCCAGTACTTC. Full variable domain (missing parts from reference TRBV29-1 and TRBJ2-5): SAVISQKPSRDICQRGTSLTIQCQVDSQVTMMFWYRQQPGQSLTLIATANQGSEATYESGFVIDKFPISRPNLTFSTLTVSNMSPEDSSIYLCSVEHTGAQAQYFGPGTRLLVL.

This clone was counted once. The gene calls are TRBV2 and TRBJ2-1; 8 positions match TRBD2. The CDR3 sequence is 14 residues long. CDR1 is SNHLY, CDR2 FYNNEI, per germline. The V gene end was trimmed by 7 bases and the J gene end by 2 bases; junction bases not matched to a gene: 4. CDR3 sequence: CASMTGLAYNEQFF. The CDR3 DNA sequence: TGTGCCAGCATGACGGGACTAGCCTACAATGAGCAGTTCTTC.

This chain joins TRBV27 and TRBJ2-3, with a weak D call TRBD2 (5 bases). Trimming removed 7 bases from V and 2 bases from J, with 13 bases in between. The CDR3 sequence is 14 residues long. Germline V gives CDR1 MNHEY, CDR2 SMNVEV (reference sequence). The CDR3 sequence: CASTPAGFTDTQYF. DNA for the CDR3: TGTGCCAGCACCCCGGCGGGTTTCACAGATACGCAGTATTTT.

The V gene is TRBV10-3, the J gene TRBJ2-7; the D gene is possibly TRBD2 (5 bases). Deletions cut 6 bases from V and 2 bases from J, with 14 bases between. The V gene's germline CDR1 is ENHRY and CDR2 SYGVKD. CDR3 length: 14 amino acids. The CDR3 sequence: CAISQSGSTYEQYF. DNA of the CDR3: TGTGCCATCAGCCAGTCGGGAAGTACCTACGAGCAGTACTTC.

V and J are TRBV11-2 and TRBJ2-1; weak D call: TRBD2 (6 bases). This CDR3 has 14 amino acids. The germline V gene encodes CDR1 SGHAT and CDR2 FQNNGV. Deletions cut 1 base from V and 7 bases from J, with 11 bases between. This chain's CDR3 is CASSLAGAKNEQFF. CDR3 nucleotides: TGTGCCAGCAGCTTAGCGGGAGCAAAAAATGAGCAGTTCTTC.

The genes are TRBV9 and TRBJ2-2, with no clear D. CDR1 and CDR2 from the germline V gene are SGDLS and YYNGEE. This CDR3 is 14 amino acids long. Trimming removed 5 bases at V and 7 bases at J, with 15 bases between. The CDR3 spells CASRQVATNGELFF. The CDR3 DNA follows: TGTGCCAGCAGGCAAGTTGCAACAAACGGGGAGCTGTTTTTT.

In this sample, this clone turned up a few times. The J gene is TRBJ1-5, the V gene TRBV19, with TRBD1 as a possible D gene (5 bases). In germline, CDR1 is LNHDA, CDR2 SQIVND (reference sequence). This CDR3 is built from 15 residues. The V end was cut by 5 bases, the J end by 2 bases, with 13 bases between. CDR3 sequence (DNA): TGTGCCAGTAGTGGGGCCAGCCGGGGCAATCAGCCCCAGCATTTT. Its translation is CASSGASRGNQPQHF.

The chain links TRBV6-1 to TRBJ2-2; the D is unclear. The CDR3 has 13 amino acids. The germline V and J ends were trimmed by 2 bases and 4 bases, with 5 bases remaining between them. Germline V gives CDR1 MNHNS, CDR2 SASEGT. CDR3 amino acids: CASSEIITGELFF. Here the CDR3 DNA reads TGTGCCAGCAGTGAAATAATCACCGGGGAGCTGTTTTTT.

V and J are TRBV6-1 and TRBJ2-7; 11 positions match TRBD2. The CDR3 loop spans 14 amino acids. The trim removed 2 bases at V and 3 bases at J, leaving 0 bases unmatched. Germline CDR1 is MNHNS and CDR2 is SASEGT. The CDR3 protein is CASSETSGSYEQYF. As DNA, the CDR3 is TGTGCCAGCAGTGAAACTAGCGGGAGCTACGAGCAGTACTTC.

Regarding this clone: One end of the junction is discordant with germline, which a read error may explain. The chain recombines TRBV29-1 with TRBJ1-1; maybe TRBD1 (5 bases). The CDR3 runs to 10 residues. Germline V gene lookup returns CDR1 SQVTM and CDR2 ANQGSEA. The CDR3 here is CSVDLREVLF. The DNA of the CDR3 is TGCAGCGTTGATCTCAGGGAGGTCCTGTTT. Full variable domain (remainder filled in from reference TRBV29-1 and TRBJ1-1): SAVISQKPSRDICQRGTSLTIQCQVDSQVTMMFWYRQQPGQSLTLIATANQGSEATYESGFVIDKFPISRPNLTFSTLTVSNMSPEDSSIYLCSVDLREVLFGQGTRLTVV.

This clone appeared a few times. The J gene is TRBJ2-3, the V gene TRBV6-6, with D perhaps matching TRBD2 (5 bases). The CDR3 runs to 13 residues. CDR1 is MNHNY and CDR2 is SVGAGI in the germline V gene (reference sequence). V dropped 9 bases and J dropped 2 bases, with 12 bases sitting between them. CDR3 bases: TGTGCCAGTACCCGGGGTTCCACAGATACGCAGTATTTT. Protein: CASTRGSTDTQYF.